This T cell receptor (beta chain) is drawn from a study of OX40 agonist ivuxolimab in advanced cancers. The germline V and J ends were trimmed by 2 bases and 3 bases, with 10 bases remaining between them. The CDR3 consists of 15 residues. In germline, CDR1 is LGHNA, CDR2 YNFKEQ. This clone was counted a single time. Its antigen is undetermined. The study's findings and limits: Low levels of normalized T-cell clonal expansion also appeared in some nonresponders.

The method was immunoSEQ multiplex PCR; TCRdb's version includes in-frame clones alone and lacks a portion of them. The table has some 71,000 clones, about 91% seen once. V is TRBV4-2 and J is TRBJ1-4, with D unclear. Source: CD4+ or CD8+ T cells sorted from blood, taken in a trial of the OX40 agonist ivuxolimab. The source is an adult with an advanced solid tumor such as melanoma, head and neck, liver or kidney cancer. CDR3: CASSQLGGSNEKLFF. In DNA, the CDR3 is TGTGCCAGCAGCCAATTAGGTGGATCTAATGAAAAACTGTTTTTT.